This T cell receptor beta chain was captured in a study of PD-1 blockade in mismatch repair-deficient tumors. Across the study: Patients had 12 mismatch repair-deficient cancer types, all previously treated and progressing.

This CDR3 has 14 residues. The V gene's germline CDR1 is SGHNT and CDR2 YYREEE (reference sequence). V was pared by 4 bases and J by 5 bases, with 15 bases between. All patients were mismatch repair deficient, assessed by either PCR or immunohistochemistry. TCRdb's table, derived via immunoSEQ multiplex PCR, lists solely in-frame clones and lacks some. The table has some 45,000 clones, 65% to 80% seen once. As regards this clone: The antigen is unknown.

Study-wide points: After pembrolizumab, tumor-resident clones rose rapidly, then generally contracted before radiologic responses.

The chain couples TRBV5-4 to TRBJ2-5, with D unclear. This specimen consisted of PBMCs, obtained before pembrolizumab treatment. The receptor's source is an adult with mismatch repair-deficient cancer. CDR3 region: CASSIDALGETQYF. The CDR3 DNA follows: TGTGCCAGCAGCATTGACGCCCTTGGGGAGACCCAGTACTTC. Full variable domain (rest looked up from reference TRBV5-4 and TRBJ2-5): ETGVTQSPTHLIKTRGQQVTLRCSSQSGHNTVSWYQQALGQGPQFIFQYYREEENGRGNFPPRFSGLQFPNYSSELNVNALELDDSALYLCASSIDALGETQYFGPGTRLLVL.